The TCR beta chain described here comes from a study of T cells in Graves' hyperthyroidism and ophthalmopathy. Study details: Peripheral blood specimens were obtained at initial diagnosis, prior to any treatment.

General study results and limits: Among clonotypes expanded in thyroid above 0.001, most were also found in blood.

RNA transcripts served as the template for amplifying TCR beta CDR3 regions. Using the HTBI primer set, a first-round RT-PCR was run on the TCR CDR3. TCRdb fed the multiplex PCR reads into MiXCR, producing one record per CDR3 protein. The data contain approximately 430,000 distinct CDR3 sequences, more than 15% of them seen just once; the ten biggest clones take up 13% to 15%. This clonotype has at least ten counts. The antigen is not known. After removal of 5 bases from V and 2 bases from J, the junction contained 2 bases not matched to a gene. This CDR3 has 13 amino acids. Germline assignment: CDR1 SGHTA and CDR2 FQGTGA. Hyperthyroidism patients were newly diagnosed, had disease duration under 2 months, and were aged 18 to 65 years. The diagnostic basis comprised clinical symptoms, serum thyroxine and TRAb, thyroid ultrasound and orbital computed tomography.

This receptor was obtained from a woman aged 18-35 years with Graves' hyperthyroidism. The chain recombines TRBV7-3 with TRBJ2-5, with TRBD1 identical over 7 bases. Sequenced sample: blood. CDR3 nucleotide sequence: TGTGCCAGCAGCGTGGGACAGCAAGAGACCCAGTACTTC. This codes for CASSVGQQETQYF.